The 4 T cell receptor beta chains listed next were all sequenced from one sample in a study of response to subunit inactivated influenza vaccine (dated by TCRdb to 2017 to 2018). Library generation was performed with RT-PCR. These reads were obtained on an Illumina HiSeq 2500. TCRdb reworked the public reads: Q25 trimming with fastp, MiXCR clone assembly, productive beta chains retained. Duplicate CDR3 protein sequences are folded into a single record with the most common DNA and genes. This sample comprises 300,000 to 350,000 distinct CDR3 sequences, roughly 22% of them detected only once. Of the sample, approximately 10% falls within the top ten clones. The specimen comprised PBMCs from blood, sampled about 19 months after vaccination. The source is a man aged 50 to 69 who received an inactivated influenza vaccine. Donor details come from another sample of the same person, matched by shared clones.

CDR3 bases: TGTGCCAGCAGTTCCGGGACAGGGAGAGCCTACGAGCAGTACTTC. It is translated as CASSSGTGRAYEQYF. The rearrangement joins TRBV27 to TRBJ2-7; 9 bases line up with TRBD1. This CDR3 comprises 15 residues. V lost 4 bases and J lost 2; bases outside the gene matches: 6. CDR1 and CDR2 (germline): MNHEY, SMNVEV (reference sequence).

The chain recombines TRBV19 with TRBJ1-2; TRBD1 might be the D (6 bases). The CDR3 is 16 residues long. The germline V gene has CDR1 LNHDA and CDR2 SQIVND (reference sequence). The V gene lost 3 bases and the J gene lost 7 bases, with 21 bases spanning the gap. Written as DNA, the CDR3 is TGTGCCAGTAGTATGGAAGCGGCAACAGGGTCGGCTGGCTACACCTTC. As protein: CASSMEAATGSAGYTF.

The chain recombines TRBV2 with TRBJ2-1; TRBD2 is a possible D gene (5 bases). Germline loops: CDR1 SNHLY, CDR2 FYNNEI. Deletions cut 3 bases from V and 9 bases from J, with 9 bases between. The CDR3 sequence is 12 residues long. The CDR3 nucleotides read TGTGCCAGCAGTGATGACTACGGTGAGCAGTTCTTC. This gives the protein CASSDDYGEQFF. The whole variable domain, remainder taken from reference TRBV2 and TRBJ2-1, is EPEVTQTPSHQVTQMGQEVILRCVPISNHLYFYWYRQILGQKVEFLVSFYNNEISEKSEIFDDQFSVERPDGSNFTLKIRSTKLEDSAMYFCASSDDYGEQFFGPGTRLTVL.

The chain links TRBV10-3 to TRBJ2-7; D not certain. The CDR3 loop spans 15 amino acids. Looked up from germline, CDR1 is ENHRY and CDR2 is SYGVKD. Trimming cost V 3 bases and J 3 bases, with 15 bases left between them. CDR3: CAISDSKTQIYEQYF. The CDR3 nucleotides are TGTGCCATCAGTGATTCTAAAACTCAAATCTACGAGCAGTACTTC.